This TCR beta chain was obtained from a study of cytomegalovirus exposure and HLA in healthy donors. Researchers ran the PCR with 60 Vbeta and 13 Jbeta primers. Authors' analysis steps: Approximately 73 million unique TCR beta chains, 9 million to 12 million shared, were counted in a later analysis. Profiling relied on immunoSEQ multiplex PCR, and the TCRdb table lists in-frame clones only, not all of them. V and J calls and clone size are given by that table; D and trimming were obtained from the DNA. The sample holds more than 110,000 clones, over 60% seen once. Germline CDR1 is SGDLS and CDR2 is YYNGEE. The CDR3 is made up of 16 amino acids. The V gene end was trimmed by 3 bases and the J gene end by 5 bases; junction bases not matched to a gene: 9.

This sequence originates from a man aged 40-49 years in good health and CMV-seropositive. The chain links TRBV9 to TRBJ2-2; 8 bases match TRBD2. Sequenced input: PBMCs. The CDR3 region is CASSASGSVVTGELFF. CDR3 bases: TGTGCCAGCAGCGCGAGCGGGAGTGTAGTTACCGGGGAGCTGTTTTTT. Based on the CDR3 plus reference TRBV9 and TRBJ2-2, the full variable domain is DSGVTQTPKHLITATGQRVTLRCSPRSGDLSVYWYQQSLDQGLQFLIQYYNGEERAKGNILERFSAQQFPDLHSELNLSSLELGDSALYFCASSASGSVVTGELFFGEGSRLTVL.